The text below deals with one T cell receptor (beta chain). Germline values: CDR1 LNHNV, CDR2 YYDKDF (reference sequence). V was pared by 5 bases and J by 9 bases, with 13 bases of the junction left unmatched. The CDR3 extends over 16 amino acids. In the original processing: Quantification of nucleated cells was approximated via reference gene primer amplification. Clones were sequenced by immunoSEQ multiplex PCR, and TCRdb holds only the in-frame ones, with some missing. V, J and clone size reflect that table, while D and trimming were determined from the DNA. Of roughly 15,000 clones in the sample, about 85% are singletons; the top ten hold approximately 30%. The sample is drawn from a study of blood T cell repertoires in COVID-19. Study-wide background: Specimens from acute and convalescent COVID-19 originated in the United States, Italy and Spain. The cDNA or gDNA used as material had been derived from T cells, B-cell-depleted T cells, or PBMCs.

Material for sequencing was peripheral blood. The V gene is TRBV15, the J gene TRBJ2-1; 10 bases match TRBD2. The sequence came from a human donor in a cohort sampled during active COVID-19. Written as DNA, the CDR3 is TGTGCCACCAGCCCCCGGGGCGAGCGGGAGGGGGGTGAGCAGTTCTTC. Its translation: CATSPRGEREGGEQFF. The entire variable domain, with the rest obtained from reference TRBV15 and TRBJ2-1, is as follows: DAMVIQNPRYQVTQFGKPVTLSCSQTLNHNVMYWYQQKSSQAPKLLFHYYDKDFNNEADTPDNFQSRRPNTSFCFLDIRSPGLGDTAMYLCATSPRGEREGGEQFFGPGTRLTVL.